The 17 T cell receptor beta chains given below trace back to one sample, sequenced in a study of shared clonotypes between healthy human individuals. Assay: immunoSEQ multiplex PCR; the TCRdb copy retains only in-frame clones and omits some. The table includes some 2.1 million clones, 90% to 95% detected once. Terminally differentiated effector memory CD45RA+ cells were excluded from the naive CD8 cells, which were CD45RO-negative and positively selected for CCR7. Source material: naive CD8+ T cells from PBMCs. The receptors stem from a man in his late teens or twenties in good health. Some clones in this sample may be carry-over from other donors' samples.

The chain links TRBV5-1 to TRBJ2-1; 8 bases line up with TRBD2. The length of the CDR3 is 15 residues. V lost 0 bases to trimming and J lost 5 bases; unmatched junction nucleotides: 4. Germline CDR1 is SGHRS and CDR2 is YFSETQ. CDR3 coding DNA: TGCGCCAGCAGCTTGGCTTCGGGAGGGGACAATGAGCAGTTCTTC. It specifies CASSLASGGDNEQFF.

The chain uses TRBV5-8 and TRBJ1-1, with no clear D. Trimming stripped 1 base from V and 1 base from J, with 5 bases between. Germline lookup yields CDR1 SGHTS and CDR2 YDEGEE. The length of the CDR3 is 13 residues. CDR3 bases: TGTGCCAGCAGCTTGATCTGGAACACTGAAGCTTTCTTT. This gives the protein CASSLIWNTEAFF.

J is TRBJ2-5 and V is TRBV5-4, with TRBD1 matching 10 bases. Trimming cost V 2 bases and J 3 bases; bases outside gene matches: 4. CDR3 length: 15 amino acids. Germline loops: CDR1 SGHNT, CDR2 YYREEE (reference sequence). This CDR3 is CASSFFGTGEETQYF. The CDR3 coding sequence is TGTGCCAGCAGCTTTTTTGGGACAGGGGAAGAGACCCAGTACTTC.

CDR3 DNA: TGTGCCAGCAGCCGCCCGGCAGGGGGCTCCTACGAGCAGTACTTC. Its protein is CASSRPAGGSYEQYF. This rearrangement joins TRBV28 to TRBJ2-7, with 7 nucleotides matching TRBD1. V shed 6 bases and J 0 bases; nucleotides not matched to a gene: 8. The CDR3 is 15 residues long. CDR1 MDHEN and CDR2 SYDVKM come from the germline V gene.

The chain has TRBV28 and TRBJ2-3; D unclear. The CDR3 is 12 amino acids. In germline, CDR1 is MDHEN, CDR2 SYDVKM. V was shortened by 6 bases and J by 5 bases, with 9 bases between the two germline ends. The CDR3 protein is CASSPPVDTQYF. The CDR3 DNA reads TGTGCCAGCAGCCCCCCGGTAGATACGCAGTATTTT.

V is TRBV6-4 and J is TRBJ1-2; D unclear. V was clipped by 4 bases and J by 8 bases, with 11 bases between them. Germline CDR1 reads MRHNA; CDR2 reads SNTAGT. The CDR3 length is 12 residues. In DNA, the CDR3 is TGTGCCAGCAGTGGCCCATTGGGCGGCTACACCTTC. The encoded protein is CASSGPLGGYTF.

Points on this clone: Other DNA sequences in the sample encode the same CDR3. This sequence joins TRBV27 and TRBJ2-1; D is unresolved. The CDR3 is 14 residues long. V was pared by 6 bases and J by 4 bases, with 13 bases between. Germline lookup yields CDR1 MNHEY and CDR2 SMNVEV (reference sequence). Here the CDR3 DNA reads TGTGCCAGCAGCTTAAGTAGAGGTTACAATGAGCAGTTCTTC. It translates to CASSLSRGYNEQFF.

The chain is built from TRBV5-1 and TRBJ2-3; 10 bases match TRBD1. The length of the CDR3 is 17 residues. Trimming took 6 bases from V and 2 from J; bases not matched to a gene: 12. Germline lookup yields CDR1 SGHRS and CDR2 YFSETQ. The CDR3 region is CASMLRTGTGVTDTQYF. The CDR3 DNA is TGCGCCAGCATGCTCCGAACCGGGACAGGGGTCACAGATACGCAGTATTTT.

The chain recombines TRBV28 with TRBJ2-7; no reliable D call. The CDR3 is 14 amino acids. V gave up 9 bases and J gave up 0 bases, with 15 bases separating them. Germline values: CDR1 MDHEN, CDR2 SYDVKM. In nucleotides, the CDR3 is TGTGCCAGGCGCCGGGCCTCGAGCTCCTACGAGCAGTACTTC. Amino acid sequence: CARRRASSSYEQYF.

This clone was detected once. V and J are TRBV7-9 and TRBJ1-3; D gene ambiguous. Between the trimmed V and J ends, which lost 5 bases and 0 bases, there was a span of 11 bases. This CDR3 is 15 amino acids long. CDR1 is SEHNR and CDR2 is FQNEAQ in the germline V gene (reference sequence). CDR3 sequence reads: CASSIGLTSGNTIYF. The CDR3 DNA follows: TGTGCCAGCAGCATCGGGCTTACCTCTGGAAACACCATATATTTT. Filled out from reference TRBV7-9 and TRBJ1-3, the complete variable domain reads DTGVSQNPRHKITKRGQNVTFRCDPISEHNRLYWYRQTLGQGPEFLTYFQNEAQLEKSRLLSDRFSAERPKGSFSTLEIQRTEQGDSAMYLCASSIGLTSGNTIYFGEGSWLTVV.

This clone was counted once. This sequence joins TRBV7-2 and TRBJ2-2; 8 bases are a match to TRBD1. CDR1 and CDR2 (germline): SGHTA, FQGNSA. The V gene end was trimmed by 3 bases and the J gene end by 5 bases; junction bases not matched to a gene: 11. The CDR3 loop spans 17 amino acids. CDR3 sequence: CASSFPRTGITTGELFF. Here the CDR3 DNA reads TGTGCCAGCAGCTTCCCCAGGACAGGGATTACAACCGGGGAGCTGTTTTTT.

For this clone: The sample carries other DNA sequences with the same CDR3. The chain carries TRBV9 and TRBJ2-1; D is unclear. Germline CDR1 SGDLS, CDR2 YYNGEE. CDR3 length equals 13 residues. Trimming took off 0 bases at V and 7 bases at J, with 8 bases between the two ends. CDR3 in amino acids: CASSVGPGNEQFF. The CDR3 region has the DNA TGTGCCAGCAGCGTAGGACCCGGGAATGAGCAGTTCTTC.

V gene TRBV4-1 combines with J gene TRBJ1-2; D gene unclear. This CDR3 has 15 residues. Trimming shortened V by 0 bases and J by 4 bases, and 12 bases separated the two germline ends. Germline V lookup: CDR1 MGHRA, CDR2 YSYEKL. CDR3 sequence: CASSQDRTGFYGYTF. As DNA, the CDR3 is TGCGCCAGCAGCCAAGATCGGACGGGCTTCTATGGCTACACCTTC.

The chain combines TRBV7-8 with TRBJ2-1; D not certain. Between the trimmed V and J ends, which lost 4 bases and 9 bases, there was a span of 19 bases. The CDR3 has 15 residues. Germline loops: CDR1 SGHVS, CDR2 FQNEAQ. CDR3: CASSSNPGLGFEQFF. For the CDR3, the DNA is TGTGCCAGCAGCTCAAACCCGGGTTTAGGGTTTGAGCAGTTCTTC.

The V gene is TRBV13, the J gene TRBJ2-3; 9 nucleotides match TRBD2. From germline, CDR1 is PRHDT and CDR2 FYEKMQ (reference sequence). J gave up 0 bases and V 5 bases, and 6 bases lay outside the gene matches. This CDR3 is 16 amino acids long. CDR3 coding DNA: TGTGCCAGCAGCCTGGGGACTAGCCGAAGCACAGATACGCAGTATTTT. It encodes CASSLGTSRSTDTQYF.

V is TRBV5-1 and J is TRBJ2-2; D is uncertain. Germline values: CDR1 SGHRS, CDR2 YFSETQ. The CDR3 runs 12 residues. The V end lost 5 bases, the J end lost 7 bases, and 9 bases lay between the germline ends. The CDR3 DNA follows: TGCGCCAGCAGACCCGTCCTCGGGGAGCTGTTTTTT. This gives the protein CASRPVLGELFF.

This clone occurred a few times. The chain is built from TRBV10-3 and TRBJ1-5; TRBD1 agrees at 7 bases. Trimming removed 6 bases from V and 5 bases from J; junction bases left unmatched: 4. The CDR3 totals 13 residues. CDR1 ENHRY and CDR2 SYGVKD come from the germline V gene. This CDR3 is CAIRGDSDQPQHF. The CDR3, as DNA: TGTGCCATCAGGGGGGACAGCGATCAGCCCCAGCATTTT.